Sequencing of this TCR beta chain was carried out in a study of technical replicates of blood from a few donors. The CDR3 has 14 amino acids. Trimming removed 3 bases from V and 2 bases from J, with 12 bases in between. In germline, CDR1 is SGHNT, CDR2 YYREEE (reference sequence). Some clones are missing from TCRdb's copy, which holds only in-frame ones; the method was immunoSEQ multiplex PCR. The table has 45,000 to 60,000 clones, 90% to 97% seen once. What was sequenced was T cells isolated from PBMCs. The TCR sequence derives from a human donor in good health. The chain employs TRBV5-4 and TRBJ2-7; tentative D call: TRBD1 (5 bases). CDR3 sequence (DNA): TGTGCCAGCAGCTCTTCGACAGATGCCTACGAGCAGTACTTC. Protein: CASSSSTDAYEQYF.